Detailed here is one T cell receptor (beta chain). MiXCR, run by TCRdb on the 5' RACE reads, gives a single entry per CDR3 protein. Of roughly 79,000 distinct CDR3 sequences listed, roughly 12% were seen once; the top ten hold approximately 4.6%. Specified time point: sample taken at primary tumor resection. Researchers sequenced whole RNA taken from tumor, nontumor lung or frozen PBMC without sorting. Germline lookup yields CDR1 SGHRS and CDR2 YFSETQ. Trimming pared 0 bases from V and 1 base from J, leaving 6 bases between. This CDR3 region has 14 residues. This sample is part of a study of spatial heterogeneity in lung cancer.

The sequence was obtained from a male donor with early-stage non-small cell lung cancer. The material sequenced was PBMCs, taken at surgery. J is TRBJ2-3 and V is TRBV5-1; D might be TRBD2 (6 bases). This CDR3 reads CASSLASGTDTQYF. The CDR3 bases are TGCGCCAGCAGCTTGGCTAGCGGCACAGATACGCAGTATTTT.